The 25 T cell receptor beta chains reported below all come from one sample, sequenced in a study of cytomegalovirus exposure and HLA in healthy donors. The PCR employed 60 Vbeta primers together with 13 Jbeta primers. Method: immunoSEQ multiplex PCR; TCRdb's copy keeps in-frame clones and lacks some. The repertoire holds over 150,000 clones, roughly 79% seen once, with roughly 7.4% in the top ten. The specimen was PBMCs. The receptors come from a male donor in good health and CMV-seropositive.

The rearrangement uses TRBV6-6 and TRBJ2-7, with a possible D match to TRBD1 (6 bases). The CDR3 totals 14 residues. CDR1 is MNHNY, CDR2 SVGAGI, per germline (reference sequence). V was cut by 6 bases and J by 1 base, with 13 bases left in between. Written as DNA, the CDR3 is TGTGCCAGCAGCCCTGGGGGCGGGTCCTACGAGCAGTACTTC. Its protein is CASSPGGGSYEQYF.

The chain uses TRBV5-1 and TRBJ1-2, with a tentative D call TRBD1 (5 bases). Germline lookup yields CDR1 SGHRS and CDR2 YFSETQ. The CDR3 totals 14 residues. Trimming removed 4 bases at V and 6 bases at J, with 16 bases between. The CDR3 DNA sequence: TGCGCCAGCAGCCATTTGGGGGGGTGGGATGGCTACACCTTC. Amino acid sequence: CASSHLGGWDGYTF.

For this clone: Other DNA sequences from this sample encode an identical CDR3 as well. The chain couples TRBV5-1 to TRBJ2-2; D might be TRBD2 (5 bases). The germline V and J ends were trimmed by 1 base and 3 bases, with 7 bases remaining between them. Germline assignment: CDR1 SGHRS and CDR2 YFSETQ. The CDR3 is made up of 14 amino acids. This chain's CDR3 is CASSLTGDTGELFF. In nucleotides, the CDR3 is TGCGCCAGCAGCTTGACCGGGGACACCGGGGAGCTGTTTTTT.

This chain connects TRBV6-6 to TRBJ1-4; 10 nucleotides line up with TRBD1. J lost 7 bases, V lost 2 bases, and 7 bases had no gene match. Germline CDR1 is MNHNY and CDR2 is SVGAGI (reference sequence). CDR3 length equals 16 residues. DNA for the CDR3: TGTGCCAGCAGTTACGGGGGGACAGGGGAAGTTGAAAAACTGTTTTTT. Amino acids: CASSYGGTGEVEKLFF.

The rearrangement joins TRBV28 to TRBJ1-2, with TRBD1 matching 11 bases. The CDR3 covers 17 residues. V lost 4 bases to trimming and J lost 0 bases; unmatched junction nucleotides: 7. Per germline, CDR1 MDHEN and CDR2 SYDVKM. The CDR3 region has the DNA TGTGCCAGCAGTTCGCCCGGGACAGGGGGTCCTAACTATGGCTACACCTTC. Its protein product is CASSSPGTGGPNYGYTF.

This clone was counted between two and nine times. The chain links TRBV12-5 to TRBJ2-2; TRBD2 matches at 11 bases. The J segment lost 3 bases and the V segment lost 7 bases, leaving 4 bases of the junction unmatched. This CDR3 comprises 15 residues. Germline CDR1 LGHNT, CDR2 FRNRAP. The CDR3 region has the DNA TGTGCTAGTGCCCCTAGCGGGGGGTACACCGGGGAGCTGTTTTTT. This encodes CASAPSGGYTGELFF.

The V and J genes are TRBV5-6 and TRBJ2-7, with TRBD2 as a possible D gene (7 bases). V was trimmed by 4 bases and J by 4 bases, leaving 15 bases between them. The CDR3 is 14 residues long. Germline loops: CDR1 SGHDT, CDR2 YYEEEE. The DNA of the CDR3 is TGTGCCAGCAGCCCGGACGGGGGGCTTTACGAGCAGTACTTC. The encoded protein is CASSPDGGLYEQYF. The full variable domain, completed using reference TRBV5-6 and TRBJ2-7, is DAGVTQSPTHLIKTRGQQVTLRCSPKSGHDTVSWYQQALGQGPQFIFQYYEEEERQRGNFPDRFSGHQFPNYSSELNVNALLLGDSALYLCASSPDGGLYEQYFGPGTRLTVT.

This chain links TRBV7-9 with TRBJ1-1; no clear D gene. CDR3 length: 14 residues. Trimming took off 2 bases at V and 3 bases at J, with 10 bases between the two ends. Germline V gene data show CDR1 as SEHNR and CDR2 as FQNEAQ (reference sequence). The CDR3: CASSLFEGDTEAFF. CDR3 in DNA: TGTGCCAGCAGCTTATTTGAGGGTGACACTGAAGCTTTCTTT.

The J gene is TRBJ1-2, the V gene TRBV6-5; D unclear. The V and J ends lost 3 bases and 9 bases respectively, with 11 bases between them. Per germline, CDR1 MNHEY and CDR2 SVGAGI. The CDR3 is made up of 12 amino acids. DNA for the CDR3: TGTGCCAGCAGTTATGTGGGCAGGAGCTACACCTTC. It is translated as CASSYVGRSYTF.

DNA of the CDR3: TGTGCCAGCAGCTCTCATAGGACAGGGGACTATGGCTACACCTTC. It is translated as CASSSHRTGDYGYTF. The V call is TRBV11-2, the J call TRBJ1-2; 9 bases match TRBD1. CDR3 length equals 15 residues. Per the germline V gene, CDR1 is SGHAT and CDR2 is FQNNGV. The V segment lost 4 bases and the J segment 3 bases; nucleotides outside the gene matches: 6.

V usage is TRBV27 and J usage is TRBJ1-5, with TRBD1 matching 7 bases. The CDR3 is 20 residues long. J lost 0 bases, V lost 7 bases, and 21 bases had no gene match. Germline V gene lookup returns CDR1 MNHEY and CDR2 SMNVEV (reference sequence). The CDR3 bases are TGTGCCAGCAAACCTACCCTCTCCGGGACAGCAGATTATAGCAATCAGCCCCAGCATTTT. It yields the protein CASKPTLSGTADYSNQPQHF.

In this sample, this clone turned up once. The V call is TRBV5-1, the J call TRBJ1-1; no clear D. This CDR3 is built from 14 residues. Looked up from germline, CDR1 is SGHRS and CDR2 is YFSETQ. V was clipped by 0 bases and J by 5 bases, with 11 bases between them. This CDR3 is CASSLGPSGTEAFF. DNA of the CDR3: TGCGCCAGCAGCTTGGGACCGTCGGGGACTGAAGCTTTCTTT.

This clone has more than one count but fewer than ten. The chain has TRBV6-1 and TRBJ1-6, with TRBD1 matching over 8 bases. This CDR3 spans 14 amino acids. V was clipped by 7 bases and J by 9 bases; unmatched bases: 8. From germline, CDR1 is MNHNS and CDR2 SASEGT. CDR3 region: CASKGGQGASPLHF. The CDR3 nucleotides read TGTGCCAGCAAGGGCGGACAGGGAGCTTCACCCCTCCACTTT.

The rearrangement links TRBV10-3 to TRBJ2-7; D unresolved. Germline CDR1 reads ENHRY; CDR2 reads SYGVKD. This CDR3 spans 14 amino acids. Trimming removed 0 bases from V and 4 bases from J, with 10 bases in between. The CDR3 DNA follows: TGTGCCATCAGTGAGTCCTTAAGGCGGTACGAGCAGTACTTC. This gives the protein CAISESLRRYEQYF.

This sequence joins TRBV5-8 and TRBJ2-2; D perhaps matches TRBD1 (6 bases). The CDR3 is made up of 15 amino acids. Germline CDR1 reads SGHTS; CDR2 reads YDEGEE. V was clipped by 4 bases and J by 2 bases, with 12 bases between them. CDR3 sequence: CASSPGTFNTGELFF. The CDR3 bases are TGTGCCAGCAGCCCCGGGACATTCAACACCGGGGAGCTGTTTTTT.

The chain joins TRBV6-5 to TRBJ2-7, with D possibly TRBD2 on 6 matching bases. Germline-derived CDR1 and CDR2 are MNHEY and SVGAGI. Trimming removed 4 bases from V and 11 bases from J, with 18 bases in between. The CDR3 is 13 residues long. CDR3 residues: CASSSEAYEREYF. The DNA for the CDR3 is TGTGCCAGCAGTTCTGAGGCCTACGAGCGGGAGTACTTC.

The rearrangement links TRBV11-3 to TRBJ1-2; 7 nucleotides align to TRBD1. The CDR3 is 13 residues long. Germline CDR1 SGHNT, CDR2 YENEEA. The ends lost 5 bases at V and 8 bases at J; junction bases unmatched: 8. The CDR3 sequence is CASSDRTGGGYTF. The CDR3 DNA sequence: TGTGCCAGCAGCGATCGGACAGGCGGCGGCTACACCTTC.

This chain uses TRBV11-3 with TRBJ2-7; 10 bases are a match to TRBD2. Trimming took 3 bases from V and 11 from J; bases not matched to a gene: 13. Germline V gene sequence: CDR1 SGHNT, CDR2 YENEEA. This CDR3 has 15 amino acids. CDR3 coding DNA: TGTGCCAGCAGCTTTCGGGATAGCGGGGGGTTACGAGAGTACTTC. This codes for CASSFRDSGGLREYF.

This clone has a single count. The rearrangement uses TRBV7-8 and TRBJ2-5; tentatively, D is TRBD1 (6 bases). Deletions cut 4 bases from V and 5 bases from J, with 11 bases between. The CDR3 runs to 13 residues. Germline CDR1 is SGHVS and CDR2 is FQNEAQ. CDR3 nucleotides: TGTGCCAGCAGCTCCTTAAGGGGGGAGACCCAGTACTTC. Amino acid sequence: CASSSLRGETQYF.

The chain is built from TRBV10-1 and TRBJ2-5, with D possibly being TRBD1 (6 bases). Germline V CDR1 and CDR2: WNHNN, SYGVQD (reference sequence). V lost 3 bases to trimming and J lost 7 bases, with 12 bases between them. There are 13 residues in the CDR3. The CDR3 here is CASSDGVGGTQYF. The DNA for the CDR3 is TGCGCCAGCAGTGACGGAGTAGGGGGGACCCAGTACTTC.

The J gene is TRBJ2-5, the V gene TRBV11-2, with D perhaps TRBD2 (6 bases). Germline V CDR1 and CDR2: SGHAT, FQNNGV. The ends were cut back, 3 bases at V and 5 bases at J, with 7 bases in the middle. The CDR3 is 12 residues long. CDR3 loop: CASSFRGETQYF. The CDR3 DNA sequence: TGTGCCAGCAGCTTCCGGGGGGAGACCCAGTACTTC. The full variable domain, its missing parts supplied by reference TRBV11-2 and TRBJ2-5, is EAGVAQSPRYKIIEKRQSVAFWCNPISGHATLYWYQQILGQGPKLLIQFQNNGVVDDSQLPKDRFSAERLKGVDSTLKIQPAKLEDSAVYLCASSFRGETQYFGPGTRLLVL.

CDR3 loop: CASSRSTEAFF. The CDR3 DNA is TGTGCCAGTAGTCGCAGCACTGAAGCTTTCTTT. The chain combines TRBV19 with TRBJ1-1; D remains ambiguous. The CDR3 has 11 amino acids. Trimming shortened V by 5 bases and J by 4 bases, and 5 bases separated the two germline ends. Germline-derived CDR1 and CDR2 are LNHDA and SQIVND (reference sequence).

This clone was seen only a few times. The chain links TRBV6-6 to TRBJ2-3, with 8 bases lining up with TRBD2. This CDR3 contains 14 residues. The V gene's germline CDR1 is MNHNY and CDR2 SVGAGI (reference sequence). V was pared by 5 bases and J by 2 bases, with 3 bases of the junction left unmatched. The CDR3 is CASSRGGNTDTQYF. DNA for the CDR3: TGTGCCAGCAGTCGGGGGGGGAACACAGATACGCAGTATTTT.

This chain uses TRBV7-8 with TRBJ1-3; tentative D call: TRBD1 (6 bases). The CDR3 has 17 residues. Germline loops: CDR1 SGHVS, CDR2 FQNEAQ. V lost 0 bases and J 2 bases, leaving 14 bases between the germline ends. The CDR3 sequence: CASSLAPDSQTGNTIYF. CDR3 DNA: TGTGCCAGCAGCTTAGCGCCGGACAGCCAAACTGGAAACACCATATATTTT.

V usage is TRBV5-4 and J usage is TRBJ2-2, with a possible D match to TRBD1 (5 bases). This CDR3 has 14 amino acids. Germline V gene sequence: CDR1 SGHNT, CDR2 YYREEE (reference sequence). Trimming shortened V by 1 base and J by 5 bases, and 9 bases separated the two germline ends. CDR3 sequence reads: CASSLQGRTGELFF. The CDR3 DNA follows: TGTGCCAGCAGCTTGCAGGGTCGGACCGGGGAGCTGTTTTTT.